Below are 29 T cell receptor beta chains sequenced from a single sample in a study of blood T cell repertoires in COVID-19. TCRdb keeps only in-frame clones here, not all; method: immunoSEQ multiplex PCR. This table holds 40,000 to 55,000 clones, 85% to 95% found once. The sequencing input was peripheral blood. These receptors all stem from a middle-aged man with COVID-19, enrolled during active disease.

The CDR3 spells CATSDKSGTGDTGELFF. The CDR3 DNA is TGTGCCACCAGTGATAAGTCCGGGACAGGGGACACCGGGGAGCTGTTTTTT. The chain uses TRBV24-1 and TRBJ2-2; TRBD1 aligns across 10 bases. The CDR3 runs 17 residues. The germline V gene encodes CDR1 KGHDR and CDR2 SFDVKD. Trimming at V came to 3 bases and at J to 3 bases, leaving 6 bases not matched to a gene.

The CDR3 protein is CASSSEGASSGNTIYF. The CDR3 bases are TGTGCCAGCAGCTCAGAGGGGGCGAGCTCTGGAAACACCATATATTTT. The chain uses TRBV7-9 and TRBJ1-3; 7 positions agree with TRBD1. Germline-derived CDR1 and CDR2 are SEHNR and FQNEAQ (reference sequence). The length of the CDR3 is 16 residues. With 4 bases clipped from V and 0 bases from J, the junction kept 6 bases outside the gene matches.

The V call is TRBV6-5, the J call TRBJ2-5, with D maybe TRBD2 (6 bases). Trimming left V 7 bases short and J 5 bases short, with 8 bases between. CDR3 length equals 11 residues. In germline, CDR1 is MNHEY, CDR2 SVGAGI. The CDR3 here is CASTRGETQYF. CDR3 nucleotides: TGTGCCAGCACCCGGGGGGAGACCCAGTACTTC.

The gene calls are TRBV7-9 and TRBJ2-1; weak D call: TRBD1 (6 bases). Trimming shortened V by 4 bases and J by 4 bases, and 11 bases separated the two germline ends. The CDR3 has 14 residues. Per germline, CDR1 SEHNR and CDR2 FQNEAQ (reference sequence). The CDR3 region is CASSSLTGYNEQFF. CDR3 sequence (DNA): TGTGCCAGCAGCTCCTTGACAGGATACAATGAGCAGTTCTTC.

V usage is TRBV12-3 or TRBV12-4 and J usage is TRBJ2-2, with TRBD1 identical over 7 bases. V lost 10 bases and J lost 4; bases outside the gene matches: 6. This CDR3 has 13 amino acids. Here the CDR3 reads CATGTASTGELFF. CDR3 coding DNA: TGTGCCACAGGGACAGCGAGCACCGGGGAGCTGTTTTTT.

This sequence joins TRBV28 and TRBJ2-6; TRBD2 is a possible D gene (6 bases). The V end lost 3 bases, the J end lost 0 bases, and 15 bases lay between the germline ends. This CDR3 comprises 18 residues. From germline, CDR1 is MDHEN and CDR2 SYDVKM. Here the CDR3 reads CASSLRSGLNSGANVLTF. CDR3 DNA: TGTGCCAGCAGTTTGAGGTCGGGACTTAACTCTGGGGCCAACGTCCTGACTTTC.

The chain combines TRBV5-1 with TRBJ1-1, with D possibly TRBD1 on 5 matching bases. This CDR3 spans 15 amino acids. V was clipped by 4 bases and J by 4 bases, with 17 bases between them. Germline CDR1 and CDR2: SGHRS and YFSETQ. The CDR3 nucleotides are TGCGCCAGCAGCCTGCAGGGTTTGAGTGCCACTGAAGCTTTCTTT. It codes for CASSLQGLSATEAFF.

The rearrangement links TRBV9 to TRBJ2-3; 9 bases line up with TRBD1. J was trimmed by 3 bases and V by 3 bases; bases with no gene match: 8. The germline V gene has CDR1 SGDLS and CDR2 YYNGEE. The CDR3 covers 16 residues. The CDR3 here is CASSGRGTGLTDTQYF. In DNA form, the CDR3 reads TGTGCCAGCAGCGGGCGAGGGACAGGGTTGACAGATACGCAGTATTTT.

This rearrangement joins TRBV29-1 to TRBJ2-5, with 7 bases that match TRBD2. Germline lookup yields CDR1 SQVTM and CDR2 ANQGSEA. Trimming cost V 5 bases and J 5 bases; bases outside gene matches: 11. CDR3 size: 14 residues. The CDR3 here is CSVHLAAAWETQYF. CDR3 coding DNA: TGCAGCGTTCACCTAGCGGCGGCTTGGGAGACCCAGTACTTC.

This sequence joins TRBV10-3 and TRBJ1-5; 7 bases are shared with TRBD1. Trimming removed 4 bases from V and 0 bases from J; junction bases left unmatched: 9. The V gene's germline CDR1 is ENHRY and CDR2 SYGVKD. There are 17 residues in the CDR3. CDR3 loop: CAISGKPGTDSNQPQHF. DNA for the CDR3: TGTGCCATCAGTGGAAAACCCGGGACAGATAGCAATCAGCCCCAGCATTTT.

In nucleotides, the CDR3 is TGTGCCAGCGGTCGGACAGCGAACACTGAAGCTTTCTTT. Translating gives CASGRTANTEAFF. V usage is TRBV6-6 and J usage is TRBJ1-1; possibly TRBD1 for D (6 bases). Trimming pared 8 bases from V and 1 base from J, leaving 11 bases between. The CDR3 is 13 residues long. CDR1 is MNHNY and CDR2 is SVGAGI in the germline V gene (reference sequence).

V is TRBV19 and J is TRBJ1-6, with 7 bases lining up with TRBD1. Trimming removed 4 bases from V and 0 bases from J; junction bases left unmatched: 6. The CDR3 is 17 residues long. Germline V gene data show CDR1 as LNHDA and CDR2 as SQIVND (reference sequence). Here the CDR3 reads CASSTRSGGSYNSPLHF. CDR3 nucleotide sequence: TGTGCCAGTAGTACCAGATCAGGGGGCTCCTATAATTCACCCCTCCACTTT.

The chain joins TRBV6-5 to TRBJ1-2, with D tentatively TRBD1 (5 bases). Germline CDR1 and CDR2: MNHEY and SVGAGI. V lost 6 bases and J lost 8, with 19 bases in between. The CDR3 consists of 14 residues. This CDR3 is CASSADSTSGGYTF. DNA for the CDR3: TGTGCCAGCAGCGCCGACAGTACAAGTGGCGGCTACACCTTC.

This clone was counted once. The gene calls are TRBV5-6 and TRBJ1-3, with D maybe TRBD1 (5 bases). Germline V gene sequence: CDR1 SGHDT, CDR2 YYEEEE. The V end lost 4 bases, the J end lost 3 bases, and 23 bases lay between the germline ends. The CDR3 consists of 18 residues. CDR3 bases: TGTGCCAGCAGCGCCGTTCCGTGGGGGAGGGTAATTGGAAACACCATATATTTT. It encodes CASSAVPWGRVIGNTIYF. The full variable domain, its missing parts supplied by reference TRBV5-6 and TRBJ1-3, is DAGVTQSPTHLIKTRGQQVTLRCSPKSGHDTVSWYQQALGQGPQFIFQYYEEEERQRGNFPDRFSGHQFPNYSSELNVNALLLGDSALYLCASSAVPWGRVIGNTIYFGEGSWLTVV.

The rearrangement joins TRBV19 to TRBJ2-5; tentative D call: TRBD2 (6 bases). V was clipped by 5 bases and J by 5 bases, with 15 bases between them. The CDR3 has 14 residues. Per germline, CDR1 LNHDA and CDR2 SQIVND (reference sequence). CDR3 amino acids: CASSLTPRGETQYF. Written as DNA, the CDR3 is TGTGCCAGTAGTCTAACTCCACGGGGGGAGACCCAGTACTTC. The variable domain in full, completed from reference TRBV19 and TRBJ2-5, reads DGGITQSPKYLFRKEGQNVTLSCEQNLNHDAMYWYRQDPGQGLRLIYYSQIVNDFQKGDIAEGYSVSREKKESFPLTVTSAQKNPTAFYLCASSLTPRGETQYFGPGTRLLVL.

V gene TRBV5-4 combines with J gene TRBJ2-2; D is ambiguous. The CDR3 is made up of 15 amino acids. Per the germline V gene, CDR1 is SGHNT and CDR2 is YYREEE (reference sequence). V lost 1 base and J 1 base, leaving 8 bases between the germline ends. The CDR3 protein is CASSLFGKNTGELFF. In DNA form, the CDR3 reads TGTGCCAGCAGCTTGTTTGGCAAGAACACCGGGGAGCTGTTTTTT.

This clone was seen more than once but under ten times. DNA for the CDR3: TGTGCCAGCAGGGGCCGACAGGGGGCGAGGAGCACAGATACGCAGTATTTT. This codes for CASRGRQGARSTDTQYF. The rearrangement joins TRBV7-9 to TRBJ2-3; 10 nucleotides line up with TRBD1. With 6 bases clipped from V and 0 bases from J, the junction kept 9 bases outside the gene matches. Per the germline V gene, CDR1 is SEHNR and CDR2 is FQNEAQ (reference sequence). CDR3 length: 17 amino acids.

The CDR3 protein is CASSSARDSPWNEQFF. CDR3 nucleotides: TGCGCCAGCAGCTCCGCTCGGGACTCCCCGTGGAATGAGCAGTTCTTC. The genes are TRBV5-1 and TRBJ2-1, with a possible D match to TRBD2 (6 bases). Trimming stripped 3 bases from V and 7 bases from J, with 20 bases between. There are 16 residues in the CDR3. Germline V gene sequence: CDR1 SGHRS, CDR2 YFSETQ.

V is TRBV5-1 and J is TRBJ1-1, with no clear D. The CDR3 consists of 13 residues. V was clipped by 0 bases and J by 6 bases, with 9 bases between them. Germline V lookup: CDR1 SGHRS, CDR2 YFSETQ. The CDR3 spells CASSLGGRAEAFF. DNA of the CDR3: TGCGCCAGCAGCTTGGGTGGGCGGGCTGAAGCTTTCTTT.

The J gene is TRBJ2-2, the V gene TRBV6-1; D possibly corresponds to TRBD1 (5 bases). Trimming pared 2 bases from V and 0 bases from J, leaving 10 bases between. Per the germline V gene, CDR1 is MNHNS and CDR2 is SASEGT. This CDR3 has 16 residues. The CDR3 protein is CASSEWAGSNTGELFF. Written as DNA, the CDR3 is TGTGCCAGCAGTGAATGGGCAGGGTCGAACACCGGGGAGCTGTTTTTT.

V and J are TRBV19 and TRBJ2-7, with D possibly matching TRBD2 (5 bases). Germline CDR1 LNHDA, CDR2 SQIVND (reference sequence). This CDR3 has 13 amino acids. Trimming took 3 bases from V and 3 from J, leaving 9 bases between them. The CDR3 DNA sequence: TGTGCCAGTAGTATCGACTACAACTACGAGCAGTACTTC. Translating gives CASSIDYNYEQYF.

The rearrangement links TRBV19 to TRBJ2-5; D is unclear. Germline lookup yields CDR1 LNHDA and CDR2 SQIVND (reference sequence). The CDR3 totals 12 residues. The V gene lost 5 bases and the J gene lost 4 bases, with 8 bases spanning the gap. CDR3 nucleotides: TGTGCCAGTAGTGCCGAGTCAGAGACCCAGTACTTC. Translating gives CASSAESETQYF.

The gene calls are TRBV2 and TRBJ2-3; tentatively, D is TRBD2 (5 bases). The V end lost 9 bases, the J end lost 2 bases, and 12 bases lay between the germline ends. This CDR3 is built from 13 residues. In germline, CDR1 is SNHLY, CDR2 FYNNEI. As DNA, the CDR3 is TGTGCCAGTTCCTTTAGCGTCACAGATACGCAGTATTTT. This codes for CASSFSVTDTQYF.

This chain joins TRBV19 and TRBJ1-3; TRBD1 aligns across 9 bases. The CDR3 is 16 residues long. Germline V gene sequence: CDR1 LNHDA, CDR2 SQIVND (reference sequence). V was pared by 5 bases and J by 3 bases, with 8 bases of the junction left unmatched. The CDR3 region is CASSVITGGVGNTIYF. DNA for the CDR3: TGTGCCAGTAGTGTGATTACAGGGGGCGTTGGAAACACCATATATTTT. Full variable domain (rest looked up from reference TRBV19 and TRBJ1-3): DGGITQSPKYLFRKEGQNVTLSCEQNLNHDAMYWYRQDPGQGLRLIYYSQIVNDFQKGDIAEGYSVSREKKESFPLTVTSAQKNPTAFYLCASSVITGGVGNTIYFGEGSWLTVV.

The V call is TRBV14, the J call TRBJ2-1, with TRBD2 identical over 11 bases. Germline trimming cut 4 bases from V and 9 bases from J; bases unmatched to any gene: 14. Looked up from germline, CDR1 is SGHDN and CDR2 is FVKESK. The CDR3 sequence is 17 residues long. CDR3 bases: TGTGCCAGCAGCCGACGCCTACTAGCGGGAGTTGGGGGTGAGCAGTTCTTC. Protein: CASSRRLLAGVGGEQFF.

The rearrangement uses TRBV28 and TRBJ1-5; TRBD1 aligns across 9 bases. J gave up 1 base and V 6 bases, and 10 bases lay outside the gene matches. The length of the CDR3 is 17 residues. Per the germline V gene, CDR1 is MDHEN and CDR2 is SYDVKM. DNA for the CDR3: TGTGCCAGCAGACAAGGGGACGGGACAGGGAGCAATCAGCCCCAGCATTTT. It is translated as CASRQGDGTGSNQPQHF.

The chain links TRBV11-2 to TRBJ1-3; D is unclear. This CDR3 is 16 amino acids long. The V end was cut by 5 bases, the J end by 2 bases, with 16 bases between. Germline V CDR1 and CDR2: SGHAT, FQNNGV. CDR3: CASSLRVGATGNTIYF. The CDR3 nucleotides are TGTGCCAGCAGCCTACGGGTAGGAGCTACTGGAAACACCATATATTTT.

In this sample, this clone turned up once. The rearrangement joins TRBV11-1 to TRBJ2-7, with TRBD1 matching over 9 bases. CDR1 SGHAT and CDR2 FQDESV come from the germline V gene (reference sequence). CDR3 length: 15 residues. The V gene end was trimmed by 4 bases and the J gene end by 3 bases; junction bases not matched to a gene: 7. Here the CDR3 DNA reads TGTGCCAGCAGCTCGCGGACAGGGGCACTCTACGAGCAGTACTTC. This gives the protein CASSSRTGALYEQYF.

The genes are TRBV4-1 and TRBJ1-1; the match to TRBD1 covers 8 bases. The CDR3 is made up of 16 amino acids. V was clipped by 5 bases and J by 1 base; unmatched bases: 9. Germline CDR1 is MGHRA and CDR2 is YSYEKL. This CDR3 reads CASSYQLDRANTEAFF. CDR3 in DNA: TGCGCCAGCAGCTACCAACTGGACAGGGCGAACACTGAAGCTTTCTTT.